The table lists the clone carrying this TCR beta chain with a few counts. This sample is drawn from a study of blood T cell repertoires in COVID-19. Study-wide context: Samples of COVID-19 (acute and convalescent) were obtained from the United States, Italy and Spain. Nucleic acid was either cDNA or gDNA, and it came from T cells, B-cell-depleted T cells, or PBMCs.

Per the authors' pipeline: Estimation of nucleated cell counts relied on the amplification of reference gene primers. This table comes from immunoSEQ multiplex PCR, and its TCRdb copy is limited to in-frame clones, with some not included. V and J calls and clone size follow that table, whereas D and trimming were derived from the DNA. In the table there are 84,000 or so clones, approximately 80% of which are singletons. This TCR was sampled from an older man with active or convalescent COVID-19. Sequenced sample: peripheral blood.

CDR3 protein: CASSPRAGGGGEKLFF. The CDR3, as DNA: TGTGCCAGCAGTCCCCGTGCGGGAGGGGGCGGTGAAAAACTGTTTTTT. The chain carries TRBV27 and TRBJ1-4; 7 bases agree with TRBD1. V shed 5 bases, J shed 7 bases, and the junction held 13 bases outside the gene matches. This CDR3 has 16 amino acids. CDR1 is MNHEY, CDR2 SMNVEV, per germline (reference sequence). Drawing the rest from reference TRBV27 and TRBJ1-4, the complete variable domain is EAQVTQNPRYLITVTGKKLTVTCSQNMNHEYMSWYRQDPGLGLRQIYYSMNVEVTDKGDVPEGYKVSRKEKRNFPLILESPSPNQTSLYFCASSPRAGGGGEKLFFGSGTQLSVL.